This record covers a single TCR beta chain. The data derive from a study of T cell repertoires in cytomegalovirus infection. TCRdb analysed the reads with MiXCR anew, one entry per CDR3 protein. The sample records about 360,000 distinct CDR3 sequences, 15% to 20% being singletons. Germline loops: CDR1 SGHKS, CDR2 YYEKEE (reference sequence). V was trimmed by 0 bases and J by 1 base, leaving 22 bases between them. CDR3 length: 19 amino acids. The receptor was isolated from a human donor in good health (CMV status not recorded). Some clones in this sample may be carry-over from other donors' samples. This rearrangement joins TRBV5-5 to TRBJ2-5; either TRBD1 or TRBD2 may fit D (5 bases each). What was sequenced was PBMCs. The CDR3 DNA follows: TGTGCCAGCAGCTTGGTAGCGAAGAGACAGTATCGGTCCCAAGAGACCCAGTACTTC. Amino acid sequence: CASSLVAKRQYRSQETQYF.